The entry below gives a single T cell receptor (beta chain) sequence along with its context. As yet, its antigen is unknown. RNA transcripts served as template for amplifying TCR beta CDR3 sequences. After a first-round RT-PCR with HTBI primers, a second-round multiplex PCR was run. TCRdb reprocessed the multiplex PCR reads via MiXCR and lists one record per CDR3 protein. Of 200,000 to 250,000 distinct CDR3 sequences detected, roughly 21% appear once; the ten largest clones hold about 40%. All donors with ophthalmopathy were recorded as having moderate-to-severe activity, CAS ≥3, NOSPECS ≥4 and a duration under 3 months. The record originates from a study of Graves' ophthalmopathy and Graves' hyperthyroidism. The CDR3 loop spans 15 amino acids. Germline assignment: CDR1 MGHDK and CDR2 SYGVNS. V lost 2 bases and J lost 9; bases outside the gene matches: 6. Study observations and caveats: In blood appeared most of the expanded thyroid clonotypes whose frequency exceeded 0.001.

Sequenced sample: peripheral blood. The clonotype comes from a woman aged 45-60 years with Graves' ophthalmopathy. J is TRBJ1-6 and V is TRBV25-1; TRBD1 agrees at 8 bases. CDR3 loop: CASSEGITGGSPLHF. CDR3 DNA: TGTGCCAGCAGTGAAGGAATAACAGGGGGTTCACCCCTCCACTTT.